The clone carrying this T cell receptor (beta chain) was seen at least ten times. Its antigen is not known. The TCR beta libraries were generated through quantitative 5'-RACE incorporating molecular barcodes. TCRdb reprocessed the 5' RACE reads via MiXCR and lists one record per CDR3 protein. The sample yields around 490,000 distinct CDR3 sequences, approximately 5% seen once. This entry is derived from a study of CD8 T cells in ankylosing spondylitis. Per the germline V gene, CDR1 is MNHEY and CDR2 is SMNVEV (reference sequence). This CDR3 comprises 14 residues. V was cut by 4 bases and J by 0 bases, with 9 bases left in between. Regarding the study as a whole: Made up of about eight highly homologous variants, a TCR beta motif appeared characteristic of ankylosing spondylitis blood. From matched ankylosing spondylitis synovial fluid, disease-linked clones were reportedly recovered at significantly enriched levels.

Input material: blood, either unsorted or a sorted T cell fraction (not recorded which). This chain links TRBV27 with TRBJ1-2, with D possibly being TRBD1 (5 bases). This sequence originates from a male donor with ankylosing spondylitis. CDR3 sequence reads: CASSWGGANYGYTF. CDR3 nucleotides: TGTGCCAGCAGTTGGGGGGGAGCTAACTATGGCTACACCTTC.